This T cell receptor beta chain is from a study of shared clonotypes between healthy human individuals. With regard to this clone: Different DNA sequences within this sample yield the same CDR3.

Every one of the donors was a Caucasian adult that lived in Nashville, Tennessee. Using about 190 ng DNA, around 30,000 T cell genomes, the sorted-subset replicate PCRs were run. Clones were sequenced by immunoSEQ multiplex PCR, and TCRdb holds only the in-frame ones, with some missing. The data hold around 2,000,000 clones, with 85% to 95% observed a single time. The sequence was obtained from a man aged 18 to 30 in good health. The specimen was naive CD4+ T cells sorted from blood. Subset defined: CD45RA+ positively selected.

CDR3 nucleotide sequence: TGTGCCAGCAGCTTAGGGGGAGTGGAGACCCAGTACTTC. Translating it yields CASSLGGVETQYF. The genes are TRBV11-2 and TRBJ2-5; possibly TRBD2 for D (5 bases). The CDR3 runs 13 residues. Trimming took 1 base from V and 5 from J, leaving 8 bases between them. Germline V CDR1 and CDR2: SGHAT, FQNNGV.